This entry lists 10 T cell receptor beta chains sequenced from one sample in a study of T-cell reconstitution after alpha-beta-depleted transplantation in children. Using unique molecular identifiers, the investigators prepared the TCRbeta library. Using its own MiXCR run on the PCR reads, TCRdb lists one record per CDR3 protein. The sample lists 200,000 or so distinct CDR3 sequences, 7% to 9% occurring once. Here the sequenced sample was PBMCs, mostly from graft donor cells, taken 360 days after TCRalphabeta/CD19-depleted stem cell transplant. All receptors come from a male patient between 2 and 10 years old who had a stem cell transplant for acute myeloid leukemia, so the T cells may come from the graft donor.

This clonotype was counted a single time. This chain links TRBV30 with TRBJ2-1, with D possibly matching TRBD1 (6 bases). Germline CDR1 and CDR2: GTSNPN and SVGIG (reference sequence). V dropped 0 bases and J dropped 0 bases, with 9 bases sitting between them. The length of the CDR3 is 15 residues. CDR3 sequence reads: CAWSVGGYSYNEQFF. In nucleotides, the CDR3 is TGTGCCTGGAGTGTAGGGGGTTACTCCTACAATGAGCAGTTCTTC. The variable domain in full, with the rest retrieved from reference TRBV30 and TRBJ2-1, is SQTIHQWPATLVQPVGSPLSLECTVEGTSNPNLYWYRQAAGRGLQLLFYSVGIGQISSEVPQNLSASRPQDRQFILSSKKLLLSDSGFYLCAWSVGGYSYNEQFFGPGTRLTVL.

The sample holds many counts of this clonotype. The DNA of the CDR3 is TGTGCCAGCAGCTTCAGTGGGGGCATTCGGTACGAGCAGTACTTC. It codes for CASSFSGGIRYEQYF. The J gene is TRBJ2-7, the V gene TRBV7-2; perhaps TRBD1 as D (6 bases). V lost 3 bases and J lost 4, with 16 bases in between. From germline, CDR1 is SGHTA and CDR2 FQGNSA. The CDR3 consists of 15 residues.

The chain employs TRBV5-5 and TRBJ2-3, with D perhaps matching TRBD1 (6 bases). With 4 bases removed from V and 5 bases from J, the gap between germline ends came to 17 bases. The CDR3 consists of 15 residues. Germline values: CDR1 SGHKS, CDR2 YYEKEE (reference sequence). The CDR3, as DNA: TGTGCCAGCAGCGGGTGGGGCAGGGGCGTAGATACGCAGTATTTT. Amino acid sequence: CASSGWGRGVDTQYF.

The CDR3 spells CASKFYMDEEKLFF. The CDR3 nucleotides read TGTGCCAGCAAGTTTTATATGGACGAGGAAAAACTGTTTTTT. The rearrangement uses TRBV6-5 and TRBJ1-4, with D uncertain. Trimming stripped 7 bases from V and 8 bases from J, with 17 bases between. This CDR3 has 14 residues. The germline CDR1 and CDR2 sequences are MNHEY and SVGAGI.

This clonotype was counted at least ten times. The V call is TRBV10-2, the J call TRBJ2-2, with D hard to call. This CDR3 has 14 residues. The V end lost 7 bases, the J end lost 0 bases, and 9 bases lay between the germline ends. Per germline, CDR1 WSHSY and CDR2 SAAADI. CDR3 amino acids: CASTADANTGELFF. The DNA of the CDR3 is TGCGCCAGCACGGCAGATGCGAACACCGGGGAGCTGTTTTTT.

V gene TRBV13 combines with J gene TRBJ2-3; 10 nucleotides line up with TRBD2. The CDR3 has 16 amino acids. Unmatched junction bases numbered 10, after V lost 5 bases and J lost 5 bases. Germline loops: CDR1 PRHDT, CDR2 FYEKMQ (reference sequence). The CDR3 loop is CASSQGASGREDTQYF. The DNA for the CDR3 is TGTGCCAGCAGCCAGGGGGCTAGCGGGAGAGAAGATACGCAGTATTTT. Full variable domain (missing parts from reference TRBV13 and TRBJ2-3): AAGVIQSPRHLIKEKRETATLKCYPIPRHDTVYWYQQGPGQDPQFLISFYEKMQSDKGSIPDRFSAQQFSDYHSELNMSSLELGDSALYFCASSQGASGREDTQYFGPGTRLTVL.

V usage is TRBV4-1 and J usage is TRBJ2-7, with D possibly matching TRBD1 (5 bases). Trimming left V 0 bases short and J 3 bases short, with 15 bases between. This CDR3 contains 16 residues. In germline, CDR1 is MGHRA, CDR2 YSYEKL. CDR3 coding DNA: TGCGCCAGCAGCCAAGATGGAACGACAGTGTACTACGAGCAGTACTTC. Amino acids: CASSQDGTTVYYEQYF.

This clonotype showed up many times. The CDR3 loop is CASSPGAVQETQYF. Here the CDR3 DNA reads TGCGCCAGCAGCCCCGGGGCTGTCCAAGAGACCCAGTACTTC. This chain connects TRBV5-1 to TRBJ2-5; the D gene could be TRBD1 or TRBD2 (5 bases each). The CDR3 contains 14 residues. V gave up 4 bases and J gave up 1 base, with 11 bases separating them. The germline CDR1 and CDR2 sequences are SGHRS and YFSETQ.

The chain links TRBV12-3 or TRBV12-4 to TRBJ1-6; 8 bases agree with TRBD1. The CDR3 consists of 17 residues. Unmatched junction bases numbered 10, after V lost 5 bases and J lost 4 bases. The CDR3 protein is CASSPRTGPFYNSPLHF. CDR3 in DNA: TGTGCCAGCAGTCCCCGGACAGGGCCCTTTTATAATTCACCCCTCCACTTT.

The CDR3 DNA reads as TGTGCCAGCAGCCAAGCATTGACAGGGGCTAACTATGGCTACACCTTC. It codes for CASSQALTGANYGYTF. This chain connects TRBV3-1 to TRBJ1-2; 8 nucleotides match TRBD1. This CDR3 spans 16 amino acids. Germline V gene data show CDR1 as LGHDT and CDR2 as YNNKEL (reference sequence). The V segment lost 1 base and the J segment 0 bases; nucleotides outside the gene matches: 4.